The 2 T cell receptor beta chains in this list originate from one sample, sequenced in a study of cytomegalovirus exposure and HLA in healthy donors. Researchers ran the PCR with 60 Vbeta and 13 Jbeta primers. Repertoires were generated with immunoSEQ multiplex PCR, while TCRdb's copy carries only in-frame clones and drops some. The sample has hundreds of thousands of clones; 75% to 85% are singletons. The material sequenced was PBMCs. These receptors originate from a girl aged 5 to 17 in good health and CMV-seronegative.

This sequence joins TRBV5-1 and TRBJ1-3; D perhaps matches TRBD1 (5 bases). The CDR3 sequence is 16 residues long. Germline V lookup: CDR1 SGHRS, CDR2 YFSETQ. Trimming cost V 1 base and J 4 bases, with 15 bases left between them. The CDR3 reads CASSLSAGKDGNTIYF. The CDR3 DNA is TGCGCCAGCAGCTTGTCCGCAGGGAAGGACGGAAACACCATATATTTT.

The chain is built from TRBV5-1 and TRBJ2-7, with 9 bases identical to TRBD1. Unmatched junction bases numbered 14, after V lost 4 bases and J lost 3 bases. Germline V gene data show CDR1 as SGHRS and CDR2 as YFSETQ. The CDR3 has 17 residues. DNA for the CDR3: TGCGCCAGCAGCCCTGTTTCGGCGGGACAGGGTCGCTACGAGCAGTACTTC. Protein: CASSPVSAGQGRYEQYF.